The clone carrying this T cell receptor (beta chain) has only a few counts. Its antigen is still unknown. The record originates from a study of T cell repertoires in cytomegalovirus infection. Study in general: Well-studied HLA-B-restricted CMV epitopes were used in the study alongside recently identified HLA-C-restricted ones. In public TCR beta signatures, there were indications of both CMV infection and matching HLA type.

Study results and limitations: CMV-specific TCR beta clonotypes restricted by HLA-C were the ones dominating the ex vivo response.

Per germline, CDR1 MNHEY and CDR2 SVGAGI. Trimming stripped 2 bases from V and 3 bases from J, with 14 bases between. CDR3 size: 15 residues. MiXCR, applied by TCRdb to the reads, yields one record per CDR3 protein. Altogether 800,000 to 950,000 distinct CDR3 sequences are present, approximately 32% being singletons, with the ten largest covering around 12%. This rearrangement joins TRBV6-5 to TRBJ2-7; TRBD2 is a possible D gene (7 bases). The clonotype was recovered from a human donor in good health (CMV status not recorded). Some clones in this sample may be carry-over from other donors' samples. This sample comprised cultured CD8+ T cells from PBMCs, obtained from culture after CMV antigen stimulation. CDR3 bases: TGTGCCAGCAGTTACGCCCGGGGGGCTTACTACGAGCAGTACTTC. Translation: CASSYARGAYYEQYF.